Given below is one T cell receptor (beta chain) in context. Antigen: not known. This specimen comes from a study of cytomegalovirus exposure and HLA in healthy donors. Study-level background: From 190 million or so T cells, an earlier analysis saw approximately 110 million unique TCR beta sequences. Drawn from HLA-typed donors, roughly 87 million unique TCRs were held in an early data release.

Use of 60 Vbeta and 13 Jbeta primers characterized the PCR. TCRdb's copy holds only in-frame clones and misses some; the assay was immunoSEQ multiplex PCR. The sample carries about 95,000 clones, 81% recorded once. The study, taken as a whole, reports: In an earlier analysis, in some 600 donors, most V segments appeared productive either ~90% or ~30% of the time. A later analysis linked a missense DCLRE1C variant to TCR beta V- and J-gene trimming.

This CDR3 is 13 amino acids long. In germline, CDR1 is SGHNT, CDR2 YYREEE (reference sequence). V shed 2 bases and J shed 2 bases, with 8 bases lying between them. Sequences were obtained from PBMCs. This sequence joins TRBV5-4 and TRBJ2-7, with D perhaps matching TRBD2 (6 bases). The clonotype comes from a woman in her 70s in good health and CMV-seropositive. The DNA of the CDR3 is TGTGCCAGCAGCTTAGCGGGCCCCTACGAGCAGTACTTC. Protein sequence: CASSLAGPYEQYF.